This T cell receptor beta chain stems from a study of T-cell reconstitution after alpha-beta-depleted transplantation in children (dated by TCRdb to between 2015 and 2016). Notes on the research overall: Using TCR repertoire profiling, the study followed T-cell immune reconstitution in a quantitative way in children after TCRalphabeta/CD19-depleted allogeneic hematopoietic cell transplantation.

This clonotype was detected many times. The antigen it binds to is not known. No much larger clone exists at a distance of one base, and base qualities are not known. The CDR3 contains 14 residues, cysteine and phenylalanine counted. Only the CDR3 portion is preserved as DNA: 42 bases, with reading frame beginning at the first base. Looking up the germline V gene yields CDR1 SGHVS and CDR2 FQNEAQ. Trimming removed 4 bases from V and 5 bases from J, leaving 15 bases between the germline ends. To prepare the library, PCR was applied. Sequencing was performed on an Illumina HiSeq 2500. Molecular barcoding was employed in the preparation of TCR libraries, with unique molecular identifiers being used to normalize TCRbeta repertoire quantification. TCRdb passed the public sequencing reads through fastp at Q25 and MiXCR, retaining productive beta sequences. Every CDR3 protein is listed once, alongside the most common genes and DNA of its rows. The sample profile shows about 230,000 distinct CDR3 sequences; roughly a tenth of them were found once. The ten largest account for approximately 4.7% of the sample.

This clonotype originated in a human donor who donated a stem cell graft to a child with SCID. Sequenced here: PBMCs from the stem cell graft donor, sampled from the stem cell graft. The chain joins TRBV7-8 to TRBJ2-7; TRBD1 is a weak D gene call, 7 bases matching. The DNA reads as follows: TGTGCCAGCAGCTCATCAGGGGGAGGAAACGAGCAGTACTTC. This yields the protein CASSSSGGGNEQYF.